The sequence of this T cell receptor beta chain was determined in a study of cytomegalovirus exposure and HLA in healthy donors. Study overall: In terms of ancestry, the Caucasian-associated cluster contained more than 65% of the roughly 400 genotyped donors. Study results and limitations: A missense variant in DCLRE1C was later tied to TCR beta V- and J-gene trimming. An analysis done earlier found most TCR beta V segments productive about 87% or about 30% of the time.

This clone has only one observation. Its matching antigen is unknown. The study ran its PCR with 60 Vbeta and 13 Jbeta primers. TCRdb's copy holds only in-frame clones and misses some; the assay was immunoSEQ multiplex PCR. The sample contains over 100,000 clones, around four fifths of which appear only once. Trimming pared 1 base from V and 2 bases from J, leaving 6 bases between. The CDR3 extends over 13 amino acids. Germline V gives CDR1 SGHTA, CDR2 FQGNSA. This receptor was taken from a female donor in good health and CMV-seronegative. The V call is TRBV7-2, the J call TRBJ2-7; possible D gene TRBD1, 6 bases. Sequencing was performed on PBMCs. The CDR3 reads CASSLGTAYEQYF. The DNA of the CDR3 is TGTGCCAGCAGCTTAGGGACAGCCTACGAGCAGTACTTC.